This passage covers 25 T cell receptor beta chains from one sample sequenced in a study of shared clonotypes between healthy human individuals. Method: immunoSEQ multiplex PCR; TCRdb's copy keeps in-frame clones and lacks some. The sample carries about 490,000 clones, roughly 80% recorded once. Material: PBMCs. The source of these receptors is a woman aged 40 to 50 in good health. Some clones in this sample may be carry-over from other donors' samples.

CDR3 in DNA: TGCGCCAGCAGCTTGGCTGGGTCAGGTACGCAGTATTTT. Protein: CASSLAGSGTQYF. The V call is TRBV5-1, the J call TRBJ2-3; D gene uncertain. The CDR3 contains 13 residues. Germline lookup yields CDR1 SGHRS and CDR2 YFSETQ. The ends were cut back, 0 bases at V and 8 bases at J, with 10 bases in the middle.

J is TRBJ2-3 and V is TRBV19, with D unresolved. The CDR3 sequence is 14 residues long. V lost 5 bases and J lost 0, with 9 bases in between. The germline V gene has CDR1 LNHDA and CDR2 SQIVND (reference sequence). The CDR3 sequence is CASSWSLSTDTQYF. CDR3 sequence (DNA): TGTGCCAGTAGTTGGTCCCTTAGCACAGATACGCAGTATTTT. The full variable domain, with the rest looked up from reference TRBV19 and TRBJ2-3, is DGGITQSPKYLFRKEGQNVTLSCEQNLNHDAMYWYRQDPGQGLRLIYYSQIVNDFQKGDIAEGYSVSREKKESFPLTVTSAQKNPTAFYLCASSWSLSTDTQYFGPGTRLTVL.

The genes are TRBV9 and TRBJ2-5; perhaps TRBD2 as D (6 bases). CDR1 is SGDLS and CDR2 is YYNGEE in the germline V gene. The CDR3 loop spans 14 amino acids. V gave up 4 bases and J gave up 5 bases, with 15 bases separating them. Here the CDR3 DNA reads TGTGCCAGCAGCTCCCAAAAGGGAGGCGAGACCCAGTACTTC. Its protein product is CASSSQKGGETQYF.

The chain employs TRBV6-6 and TRBJ2-7; no clear D gene. There are 12 residues in the CDR3. V was cut by 5 bases and J by 2 bases, with 7 bases left in between. The germline CDR1 and CDR2 sequences are MNHNY and SVGAGI (reference sequence). The CDR3 DNA follows: TGTGCCAGCAGTGCCGGTGCCTACGAGCAGTACTTC. Encoded protein: CASSAGAYEQYF.

As regards this clone: With only one base between it and a far larger clone, this is likely a read error. The rearrangement joins TRBV4-3 to TRBJ2-7, with D perhaps TRBD2 (6 bases). The CDR3 covers 16 residues. Germline V gene lookup returns CDR1 LGHNA and CDR2 YSLEER. Here the CDR3 DNA reads TGCGCCAGCAGCCAGGGATTATCGGGACTCCGGGCCGAGCAGTGCTTC. Translating gives CASSQGLSGLRAEQCF.

As for this clone: This sequence may be a read error, since a much larger clone differs from it by one base. The conserved phenylalanine or tryptophan normally closing the CDR3 is absent here, so this likely arose from a read error. The rearrangement links TRBV28 to TRBJ1-1; 7 bases match TRBD1. Germline V gives CDR1 MDHEN, CDR2 SYDVKM. V lost 7 bases and J lost 3; bases outside the gene matches: 8. The CDR3 is made up of 14 amino acids. The CDR3 DNA is TGTGCCAGCAAACCGGGACAGCCTTACACTGAAGCTTTCCTT. Amino acid sequence: CASKPGQPYTEAFL.

The rearrangement joins TRBV5-1 to TRBJ2-3; 8 bases map to TRBD1. CDR1 SGHRS and CDR2 YFSETQ come from the germline V gene. There are 13 residues in the CDR3. Trimming at V came to 3 bases and at J to 4 bases, leaving 1 base not matched to a gene. The CDR3 DNA reads as TGCGCCAGCAGCTCGACAGGGGCAGATACGCAGTATTTT. Amino acids: CASSSTGADTQYF.

V gene TRBV6-6 combines with J gene TRBJ2-1, with no clear D. V gave up 3 bases and J gave up 5 bases, with 8 bases separating them. CDR3 length: 13 amino acids. Germline V gene sequence: CDR1 MNHNY, CDR2 SVGAGI (reference sequence). The CDR3 nucleotides are TGTGCCAGCAGTTATTCACGCAACAATGAGCAGTTCTTC. This codes for CASSYSRNNEQFF.

The J gene is TRBJ1-5, the V gene TRBV2, with 10 positions matching TRBD1. The trim removed 4 bases at V and 0 bases at J, leaving 3 bases unmatched. Germline CDR1 SNHLY, CDR2 FYNNEI. The CDR3 runs to 16 residues. CDR3 residues: CASSVGTGVSNQPQHF. CDR3 in DNA: TGTGCCAGCAGTGTGGGGACAGGGGTTAGCAATCAGCCCCAGCATTTT.

The chain has TRBV2 and TRBJ2-5; TRBD1 agrees at 7 bases. The CDR3 extends over 14 amino acids. V shed 8 bases and J 4 bases; nucleotides not matched to a gene: 10. Looked up from germline, CDR1 is SNHLY and CDR2 is FYNNEI. The CDR3 region has the DNA TGTGCCAGCGGAAGGGGGCTAATTATAGAGACCCAGTACTTC. Translated: CASGRGLIIETQYF.

This clone was recorded once. The chain recombines TRBV28 with TRBJ1-5; D is possibly TRBD1 (5 bases). Looked up from germline, CDR1 is MDHEN and CDR2 is SYDVKM. Trimming cost V 2 bases and J 7 bases, with 12 bases left between them. CDR3 length equals 14 residues. In nucleotides, the CDR3 is TGTGCCAGCAGTTTAGGGCCAGGGCAGCAGCCCCAGCATTTT. This codes for CASSLGPGQQPQHF.

The genes are TRBV27 and TRBJ2-3, with D unclear. This CDR3 region has 15 residues. Germline V gene lookup returns CDR1 MNHEY and CDR2 SMNVEV (reference sequence). Trimming stripped 5 bases from V and 1 base from J, with 13 bases between. The CDR3 reads CASSPSIWGTDTQYF. In nucleotides, the CDR3 is TGTGCCAGCAGTCCATCTATCTGGGGCACAGATACGCAGTATTTT.

This clone was recorded only once. The chain combines TRBV7-9 with TRBJ2-1; TRBD2 matches at 8 bases. V was pared by 6 bases and J by 5 bases, with 9 bases of the junction left unmatched. Per germline, CDR1 SEHNR and CDR2 FQNEAQ (reference sequence). CDR3 length: 15 residues. CDR3 in DNA: TGTGCCAGCAGTCTAGGACTAGCCGTCCACAATGAGCAGTTCTTC. Translation: CASSLGLAVHNEQFF.

V gene TRBV20-1 combines with J gene TRBJ2-5, with D unresolved. V gave up 6 bases and J gave up 5 bases, with 10 bases separating them. The CDR3 totals 11 residues. Germline V lookup: CDR1 DFQATT, CDR2 SNEGSKA (reference sequence). CDR3 coding DNA: TGCAGTGCCCCCCACGAGGAGACCCAGTACTTC. As protein: CSAPHEETQYF.

This sequence joins TRBV5-4 and TRBJ2-7, with D perhaps matching TRBD2 (6 bases). The germline V gene has CDR1 SGHNT and CDR2 YYREEE (reference sequence). This CDR3 comprises 13 residues. V gave up 4 bases and J gave up 6 bases, with 14 bases separating them. The chain's CDR3 is CASSRGGGREQYF. The CDR3 DNA is TGTGCCAGCAGCCGCGGTGGAGGGCGCGAGCAGTACTTC.

The chain combines TRBV28 with TRBJ2-1, with TRBD2 matching 8 bases. V shed 6 bases and J 2 bases; nucleotides not matched to a gene: 6. The germline gives CDR1 MDHEN, CDR2 SYDVKM. The CDR3 loop spans 15 amino acids. In DNA form, the CDR3 reads TGTGCCAGCAGATCTACGACTAGCGCCTACAATGAGCAGTTCTTC. Residues: CASRSTTSAYNEQFF.

This clone was recorded at least ten times. Other DNA sequences from this sample encode an identical CDR3 as well. CDR3 DNA: TGTGCCAGCAGTGGACTAGCGGTTAGAAGGACCGGGGAGCTGTTTTTT. This gives the protein CASSGLAVRRTGELFF. The rearrangement joins TRBV27 to TRBJ2-2; 10 positions match TRBD2. With V trimmed by 5 bases and J by 5 bases, 8 bases remained unmatched. CDR1 and CDR2 from the germline V gene are MNHEY and SMNVEV (reference sequence). The CDR3 contains 16 residues.

V gene TRBV7-8 combines with J gene TRBJ1-4; the match to TRBD1 covers 7 bases. J lost 8 bases, V lost 5 bases, and 11 bases had no gene match. Per the germline V gene, CDR1 is SGHVS and CDR2 is FQNEAQ. The CDR3 spans 15 residues. This CDR3 is CASSPYRDRREKLFF. The CDR3 DNA is TGTGCCAGCAGCCCTTACCGGGACAGAAGGGAAAAACTGTTTTTT.

The CDR3 sequence: CASSQRSGVTDTQYF. In nucleotides, the CDR3 is TGTGCCAGCAGCCAAAGGTCCGGAGTCACAGATACGCAGTATTTT. The chain is built from TRBV7-9 and TRBJ2-3; unclear D gene. CDR1 is SEHNR and CDR2 is FQNEAQ in the germline V gene (reference sequence). V was pared by 5 bases and J by 2 bases, with 14 bases between. This CDR3 contains 15 residues. Full variable domain (rest looked up from reference TRBV7-9 and TRBJ2-3): DTGVSQNPRHKITKRGQNVTFRCDPISEHNRLYWYRQTLGQGPEFLTYFQNEAQLEKSRLLSDRFSAERPKGSFSTLEIQRTEQGDSAMYLCASSQRSGVTDTQYFGPGTRLTVL.

CDR3 coding DNA: TGTGCCAGCAGCCGCTCCGGGATCGACTCCTACGAGCAGTACTTC. This translates into CASSRSGIDSYEQYF. The chain is built from TRBV7-9 and TRBJ2-7, with D possibly TRBD2 on 5 matching bases. Trimming shortened V by 5 bases and J by 0 bases, and 14 bases separated the two germline ends. The CDR3 runs to 15 residues. Germline-derived CDR1 and CDR2 are SEHNR and FQNEAQ (reference sequence).

This clone was counted a few times. This chain connects TRBV11-2 to TRBJ1-1; possible D gene TRBD1, 6 bases. There are 13 residues in the CDR3. Germline lookup yields CDR1 SGHAT and CDR2 FQNNGV. V lost 5 bases, J lost 3 bases, and 10 bases lay in between. The CDR3 DNA follows: TGTGCCAGCAGCCAACAGGGATACACTGAAGCTTTCTTT. This sequence encodes CASSQQGYTEAFF. Complete variable domain (other parts from reference TRBV11-2 and TRBJ1-1): EAGVAQSPRYKIIEKRQSVAFWCNPISGHATLYWYQQILGQGPKLLIQFQNNGVVDDSQLPKDRFSAERLKGVDSTLKIQPAKLEDSAVYLCASSQQGYTEAFFGQGTRLTVV.

This chain uses TRBV4-2 with TRBJ2-1; D assignment may be TRBD1 or TRBD2 (5 bases each). CDR3 length equals 18 residues. V was pared by 4 bases and J by 2 bases, with 21 bases between. Germline loops: CDR1 LGHNA, CDR2 YNFKEQ. CDR3 loop: CASSPYLGAGTTYNEQFF. CDR3 bases: TGTGCCAGCAGCCCCTACCTAGGGGCCGGGACGACCTACAATGAGCAGTTCTTC.

The sample holds a few counts of this clone. The J gene is TRBJ2-7, the V gene TRBV6-1, with a weak D call TRBD2 (6 bases). CDR1 and CDR2 from the germline V gene are MNHNS and SASEGT. The V gene lost 6 bases and the J gene lost 8 bases, with 17 bases spanning the gap. The CDR3 contains 13 residues. The CDR3 coding sequence is TGTGCCAGCAGAGCCGGGACTCCAAACCAGCAGTACTTC. Its protein is CASRAGTPNQQYF.

V usage is TRBV28 and J usage is TRBJ1-2; D is ambiguous. Germline V gives CDR1 MDHEN, CDR2 SYDVKM. CDR3 length equals 13 residues. Trimming removed 5 bases from V and 5 bases from J, with 12 bases in between. The CDR3 spells CASSPPGIYGYTF. For the CDR3, the DNA is TGTGCCAGCAGTCCCCCTGGAATTTATGGCTACACCTTC.

The V and J genes are TRBV7-9 and TRBJ2-7, with 11 bases that match TRBD2. V was pared by 4 bases and J by 3 bases, with 8 bases of the junction left unmatched. The CDR3 spans 16 residues. The germline V gene has CDR1 SEHNR and CDR2 FQNEAQ (reference sequence). As DNA, the CDR3 is TGTGCCAGCAGCTCACCCACTAGCGGGAGTATCTACGAGCAGTACTTC. Translated, it gives CASSSPTSGSIYEQYF.